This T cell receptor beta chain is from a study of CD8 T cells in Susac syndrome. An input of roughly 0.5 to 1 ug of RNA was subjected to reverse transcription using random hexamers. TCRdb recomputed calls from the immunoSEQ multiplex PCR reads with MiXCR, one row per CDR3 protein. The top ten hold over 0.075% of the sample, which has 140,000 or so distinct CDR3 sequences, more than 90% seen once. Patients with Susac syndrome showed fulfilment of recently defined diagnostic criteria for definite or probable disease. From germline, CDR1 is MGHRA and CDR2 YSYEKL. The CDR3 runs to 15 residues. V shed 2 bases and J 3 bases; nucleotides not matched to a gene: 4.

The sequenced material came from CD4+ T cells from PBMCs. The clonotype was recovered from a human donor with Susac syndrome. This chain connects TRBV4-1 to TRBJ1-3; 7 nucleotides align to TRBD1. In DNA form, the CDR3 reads TGCGCCAGCAGCCAATTCCAGGGGGTTGGAAACACCATATATTTT. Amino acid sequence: CASSQFQGVGNTIYF.